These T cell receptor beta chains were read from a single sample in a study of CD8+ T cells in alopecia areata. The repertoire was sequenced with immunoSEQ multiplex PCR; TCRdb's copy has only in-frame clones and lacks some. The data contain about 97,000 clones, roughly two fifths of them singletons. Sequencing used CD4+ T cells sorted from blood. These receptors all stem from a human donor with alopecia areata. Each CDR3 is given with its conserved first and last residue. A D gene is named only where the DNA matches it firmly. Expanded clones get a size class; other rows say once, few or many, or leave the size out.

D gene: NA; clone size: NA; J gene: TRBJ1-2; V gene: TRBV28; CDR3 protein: CASSLEAASYGYTF; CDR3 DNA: TGTGCCAGCAGTTTGGAGGCAGCTTCCTATGGCTACACCTTC
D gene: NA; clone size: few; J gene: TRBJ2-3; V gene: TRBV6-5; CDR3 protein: CAISGQGGDTQYF; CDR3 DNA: TGTGCCATCAGTGGTCAAGGGGGTGATACGCAGTATTTT
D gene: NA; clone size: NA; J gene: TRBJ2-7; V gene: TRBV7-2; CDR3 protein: CASSLGSAYEQYF; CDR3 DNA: TGTGCCAGCAGCTTAGGATCAGCCTACGAGCAGTACTTC
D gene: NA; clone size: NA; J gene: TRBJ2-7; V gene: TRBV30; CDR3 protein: CAWSSGLDGSYEQYF; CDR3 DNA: TGTGCCTGGAGTTCCGGATTGGACGGCTCCTACGAGCAGTACTTC
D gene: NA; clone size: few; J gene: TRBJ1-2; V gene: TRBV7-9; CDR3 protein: CASSLGAGYGYTF; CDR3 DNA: TGTGCCAGCAGCTTAGGGGCAGGGTATGGCTACACCTTC
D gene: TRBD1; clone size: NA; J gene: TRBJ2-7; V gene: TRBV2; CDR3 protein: CASRTGTGGYEQYF; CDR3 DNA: TGTGCCAGCAGAACCGGGACAGGGGGCTACGAGCAGTACTTC
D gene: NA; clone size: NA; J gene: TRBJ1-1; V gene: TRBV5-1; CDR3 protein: CASQRGAGSMTEAFF; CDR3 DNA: TGCGCTAGCCAAAGGGGGGCAGGGAGTATGACTGAAGCTTTCTTT
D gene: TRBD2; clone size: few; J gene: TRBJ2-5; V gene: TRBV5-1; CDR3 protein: CASRISGAQETQYF; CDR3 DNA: TGCGCCAGCAGGATTAGCGGGGCCCAAGAGACCCAGTACTTC
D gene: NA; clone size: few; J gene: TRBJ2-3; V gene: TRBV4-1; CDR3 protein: CASSQDFREGLADTQYF; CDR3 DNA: TGCGCCAGCAGCCAAGATTTCAGAGAGGGCCTAGCAGATACGCAGTATTTT
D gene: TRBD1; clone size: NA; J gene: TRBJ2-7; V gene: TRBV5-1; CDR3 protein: CASSRRGTDIYEQYF; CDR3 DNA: TGCGCCAGCAGCCGCAGGGGGACGGACATCTACGAGCAGTACTTC
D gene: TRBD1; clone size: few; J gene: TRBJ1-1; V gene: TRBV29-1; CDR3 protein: CSVRQGNTEAFF; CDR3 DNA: TGCAGCGTGCGACAGGGGAACACTGAAGCTTTCTTT
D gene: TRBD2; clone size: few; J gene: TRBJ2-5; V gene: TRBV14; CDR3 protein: CASSQERTGGETQYF; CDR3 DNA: TGTGCCAGCAGCCAAGAACGGACGGGGGGAGAGACCCAGTACTTC
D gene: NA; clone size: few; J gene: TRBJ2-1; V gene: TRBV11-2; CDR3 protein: CASSLTGGTENEQFF; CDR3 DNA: TGTGCCAGCAGCTTAACCGGCGGGACCGAAAATGAGCAGTTCTTC
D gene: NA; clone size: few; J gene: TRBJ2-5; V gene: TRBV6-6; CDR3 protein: CASSYRVFGTGETQYF; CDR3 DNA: TGTGCCAGCAGTTACCGTGTCTTCGGGACTGGAGAGACCCAGTACTTC
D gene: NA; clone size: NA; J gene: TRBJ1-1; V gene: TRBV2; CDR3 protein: CASSELNRARDTEAFF; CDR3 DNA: TGTGCCAGCAGTGAACTCAACAGGGCGAGGGACACTGAAGCTTTCTTT
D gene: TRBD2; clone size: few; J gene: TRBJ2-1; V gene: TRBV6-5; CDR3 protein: CASSYETRGLDEQFF; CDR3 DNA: TGTGCCAGCAGTTACGAGACGCGGGGGTTGGATGAGCAGTTCTTC
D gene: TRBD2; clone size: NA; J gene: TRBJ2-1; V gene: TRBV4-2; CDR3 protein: CASSQDAGRGSIESDEQFF; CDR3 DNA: TGTGCCAGCAGCCAAGATGCCGGACGCGGGAGTATTGAGTCGGATGAGCAGTTCTTC
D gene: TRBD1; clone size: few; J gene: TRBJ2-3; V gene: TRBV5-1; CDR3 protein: CASSLDRGRTDTQYF; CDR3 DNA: TGCGCCAGCAGCTTGGACAGGGGGCGGACAGATACGCAGTATTTT
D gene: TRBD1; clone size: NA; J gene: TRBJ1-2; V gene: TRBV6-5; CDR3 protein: CASSQGARGYTF; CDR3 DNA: TGTGCCAGCAGTCAGGGGGCTCGGGGCTACACCTTC
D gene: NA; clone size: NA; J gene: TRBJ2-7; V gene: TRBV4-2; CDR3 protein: CASSQDWPGVYEQYF; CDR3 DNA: TGTGCCAGCAGCCAAGACTGGCCAGGAGTCTACGAGCAGTACTTC
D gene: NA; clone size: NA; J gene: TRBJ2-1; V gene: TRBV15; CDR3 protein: CATSTITVARSVHEQFF; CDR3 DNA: TGTGCCACCAGTACTATCACAGTAGCGAGGAGTGTCCATGAGCAGTTCTTC
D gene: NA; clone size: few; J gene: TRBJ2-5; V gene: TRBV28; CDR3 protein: CASSGMAQYF; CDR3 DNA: TGTGCCAGCAGTGGGATGGCCCAGTACTTC
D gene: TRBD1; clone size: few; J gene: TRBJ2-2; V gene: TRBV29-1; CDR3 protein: CSVGGQGGPNTGELFF; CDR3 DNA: TGCAGCGTTGGGGGACAGGGGGGCCCGAACACCGGGGAGCTGTTTTTT
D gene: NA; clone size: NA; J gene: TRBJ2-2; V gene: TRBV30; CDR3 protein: CAWRLTGELFF; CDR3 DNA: TGTGCCTGGAGGTTAACCGGGGAGCTGTTTTTT
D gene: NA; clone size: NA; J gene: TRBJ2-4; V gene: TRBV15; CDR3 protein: CATSTLEGVAAKNIQYF; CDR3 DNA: TGTGCCACCAGCACTCTTGAAGGGGTAGCAGCCAAAAACATTCAGTACTTC
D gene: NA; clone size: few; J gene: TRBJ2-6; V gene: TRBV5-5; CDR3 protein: CASSPLIGANVLTF; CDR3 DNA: TGTGCCAGCAGCCCCCTCATTGGGGCCAACGTCCTGACTTTC
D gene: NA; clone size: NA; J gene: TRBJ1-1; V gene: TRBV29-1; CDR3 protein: CSVLGNTEAFF; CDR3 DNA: TGCAGCGTTTTGGGGAACACTGAAGCTTTCTTT
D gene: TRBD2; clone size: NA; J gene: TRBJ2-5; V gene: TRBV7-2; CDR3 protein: CASSLSWSSGGAETQYF; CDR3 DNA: TGTGCCAGCAGCTTAAGTTGGTCTAGCGGGGGGGCCGAGACCCAGTACTTC
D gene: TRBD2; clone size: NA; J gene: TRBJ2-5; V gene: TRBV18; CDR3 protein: CASSPFSAGTSLVETQYF; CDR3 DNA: TGTGCCAGCTCACCATTTTCTGCCGGGACTAGCCTCGTGGAGACCCAGTACTTC
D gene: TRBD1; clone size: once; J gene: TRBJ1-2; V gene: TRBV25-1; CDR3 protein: CASSEPGGAGGYTF; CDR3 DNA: TGTGCCAGCAGTGAACCAGGGGGCGCGGGTGGCTACACCTTC
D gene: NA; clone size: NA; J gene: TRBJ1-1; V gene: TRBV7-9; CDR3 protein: CASSLAGQIDTEAFF; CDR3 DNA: TGTGCCAGCAGCTTGGCCGGACAGATAGACACTGAAGCTTTCTTT
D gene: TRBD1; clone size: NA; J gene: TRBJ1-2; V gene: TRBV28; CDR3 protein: CASSGHGQGRNYGYTF; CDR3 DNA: TGTGCCAGCAGCGGACACGGACAGGGGCGTAACTATGGCTACACCTTC
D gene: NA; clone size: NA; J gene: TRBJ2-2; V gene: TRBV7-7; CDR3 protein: CASSFAGTGELFF; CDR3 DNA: TGTGCCAGCAGCTTTGCAGGGACCGGGGAGCTGTTTTTT
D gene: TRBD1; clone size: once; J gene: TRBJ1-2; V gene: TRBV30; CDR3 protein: CALQRGTVNYGYTF; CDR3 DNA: TGTGCCCTACAACGGGGGACAGTTAACTATGGCTACACCTTC
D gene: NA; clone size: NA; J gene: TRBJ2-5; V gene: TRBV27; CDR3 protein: CASAGVGSGEETQYF; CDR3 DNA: TGTGCCAGCGCCGGGGTTGGTAGCGGAGAAGAGACCCAGTACTTC
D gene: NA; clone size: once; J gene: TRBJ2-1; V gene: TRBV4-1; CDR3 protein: CASSQGNEQFF; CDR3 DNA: TGCGCCAGCAGCCAAGGGAATGAGCAGTTCTTC
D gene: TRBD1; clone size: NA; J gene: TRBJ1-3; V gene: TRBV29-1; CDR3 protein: CSGGQGNTIYF; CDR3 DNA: TGCAGCGGGGGACAGGGAAACACCATATATTTT
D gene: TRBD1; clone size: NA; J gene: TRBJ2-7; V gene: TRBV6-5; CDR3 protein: CASRQGVEQYF; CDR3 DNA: TGTGCCAGCAGACAGGGGGTCGAGCAGTACTTC
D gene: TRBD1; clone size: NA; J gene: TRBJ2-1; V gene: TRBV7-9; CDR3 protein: CASSRPQGGQFF; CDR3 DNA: TGTGCCAGCAGCCGTCCCCAAGGGGGCCAGTTCTTC
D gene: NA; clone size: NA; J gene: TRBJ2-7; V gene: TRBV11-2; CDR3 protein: CASSFGLADYEQYF; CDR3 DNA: TGTGCCAGCAGCTTTGGTCTAGCAGACTACGAGCAGTACTTC
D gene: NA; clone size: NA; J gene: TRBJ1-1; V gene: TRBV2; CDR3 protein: CASSEAGAGTEAFF; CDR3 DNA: TGTGCCAGCAGTGAAGCAGGGGCGGGAACTGAAGCTTTCTTT
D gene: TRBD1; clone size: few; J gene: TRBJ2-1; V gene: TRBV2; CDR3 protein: CASSPWTGFSDEQFF; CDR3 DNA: TGTGCCAGCAGTCCTTGGACAGGGTTTAGCGATGAGCAGTTCTTC
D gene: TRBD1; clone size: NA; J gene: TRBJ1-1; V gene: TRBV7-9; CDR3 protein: CASSKGQENTEAFF; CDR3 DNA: TGTGCCAGCAGCAAAGGACAGGAGAACACTGAAGCTTTCTTT
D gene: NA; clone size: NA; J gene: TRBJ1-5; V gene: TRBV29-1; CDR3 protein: CSVRDGNQPQHF; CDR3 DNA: TGCAGCGTTCGGGACGGCAATCAGCCCCAGCATTTT
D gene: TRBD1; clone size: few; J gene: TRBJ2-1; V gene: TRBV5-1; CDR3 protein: CASSRQGRDEQFF; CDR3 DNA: TGCGCCAGCAGCCGACAGGGAAGAGATGAGCAGTTCTTC
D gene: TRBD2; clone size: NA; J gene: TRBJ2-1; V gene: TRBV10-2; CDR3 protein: CASSEASGGSYNEQFF; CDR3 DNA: TGCGCCAGCAGTGAGGCTAGCGGGGGCTCCTACAATGAGCAGTTCTTC
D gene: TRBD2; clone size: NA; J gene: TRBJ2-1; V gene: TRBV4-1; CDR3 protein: CASSQDGTSGGYEQFF; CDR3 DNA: TGCGCCAGCAGCCAAGATGGAACTAGCGGGGGGTATGAGCAGTTCTTC
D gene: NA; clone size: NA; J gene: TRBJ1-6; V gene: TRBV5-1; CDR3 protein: CASSLVVRGKYSPLHF; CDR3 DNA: TGCGCCAGCAGCTTGGTTGTTCGGGGGAAATACTCACCCCTCCACTTT
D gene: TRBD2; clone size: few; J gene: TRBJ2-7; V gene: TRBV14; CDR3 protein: CASSQEIGRGSYEQYF; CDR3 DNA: TGTGCCAGCAGCCAAGAAATAGGGAGGGGCTCCTACGAGCAGTACTTC
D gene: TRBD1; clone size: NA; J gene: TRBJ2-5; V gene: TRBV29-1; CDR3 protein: CTFRGPETQYF; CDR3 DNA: TGCACCTTCAGGGGGCCGGAGACCCAGTACTTC
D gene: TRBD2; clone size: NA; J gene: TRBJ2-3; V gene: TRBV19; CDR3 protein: CASSKPGLATDTQYF; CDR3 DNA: TGTGCCAGTAGTAAACCGGGACTAGCAACAGATACGCAGTATTTT
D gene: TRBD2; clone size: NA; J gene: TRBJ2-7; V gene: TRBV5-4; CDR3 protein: CASSRASSGHVSYEQYF; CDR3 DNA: TGCGCCAGCAGCCGTGCAAGTAGCGGGCACGTCTCCTACGAGCAGTACTTC
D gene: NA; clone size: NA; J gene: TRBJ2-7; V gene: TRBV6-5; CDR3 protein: CASSYALGPLGYEQYF; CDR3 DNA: TGTGCCAGCAGTTACGCGCTCGGGCCCCTGGGATACGAGCAGTACTTC
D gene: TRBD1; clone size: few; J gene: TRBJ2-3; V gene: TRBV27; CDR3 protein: CASSPRTGPSTDTQYF; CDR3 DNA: TGTGCCAGCAGTCCGAGGACAGGCCCTAGCACAGATACGCAGTATTTT
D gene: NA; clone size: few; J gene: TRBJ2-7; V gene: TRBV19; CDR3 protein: CASSTQPLQGYEQYF; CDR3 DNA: TGTGCCAGTAGTACCCAGCCTTTACAGGGATACGAGCAGTACTTC